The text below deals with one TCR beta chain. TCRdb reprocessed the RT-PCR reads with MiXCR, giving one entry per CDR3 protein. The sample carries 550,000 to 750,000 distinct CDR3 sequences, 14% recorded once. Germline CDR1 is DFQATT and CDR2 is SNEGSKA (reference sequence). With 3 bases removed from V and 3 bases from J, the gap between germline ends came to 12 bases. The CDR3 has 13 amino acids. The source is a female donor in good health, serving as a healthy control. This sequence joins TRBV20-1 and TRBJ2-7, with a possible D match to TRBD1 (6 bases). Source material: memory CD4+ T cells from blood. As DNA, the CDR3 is TGCAGTGCTAGTACCCCGGACAGCTACGAGCAGTACTTC. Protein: CSASTPDSYEQYF.